This TCR beta chain was obtained from a study of blood T cell repertoires in COVID-19 (dated by TCRdb to 2020 to 2022). Regarding the study in general: Samples covering the acute and convalescent phases of COVID-19 were provided by collaborators in the United States, Italy and Spain. Subjects who had been exposed to COVID-19, were actively infected with it, or had recovered from it provided the deeply sampled blood TCRbeta repertoires that made up the dataset. The prospective study material was composed of cDNA or gDNA derived from T cells, B-cell-depleted T cells, or PBMCs. Samples came from the ongoing ImmuneRACE study (first 160 participants) plus 1,254 subjects from 6 global collaborators. HLA class I and class II types, where available, came from metadata supplied by the sample provider rather than from assay-based typing. A de-identified subject ID, COVID-19 status, age in years and sex were almost always included in the sample metadata. The repertoires were released in a freely available public database intended as a resource for research on the immune response to SARS-CoV-2.

Results the study describes overall, beyond this receptor: How much clinical and demographic metadata was included differed by source and by participant, and the metadata was provided uncurated.

The CDR3 runs 16 amino acids, cysteine and phenylalanine included. Only CDR3 DNA is held: 48 bases, read in frame from base 1. The germline V gene (reference sequence) specifies SEHNR as CDR1 and FQNEAQ as CDR2. V and J are trimmed by 1 base and 9 bases, and the gene matches miss 8 bases of the junction. Concerning this clone itself: Its recognized antigen is unknown. The sample holds no much larger clone one base away, and base qualities are not on file.

TCRbeta CDR3 regions were amplified from genomic DNA by means of the immunoSEQ Assay, a bias-controlled multiplex PCR. On the authors' methods: Within the assay, amplification of reference gene primers was used to estimate how many nucleated cells each sample contained. Sequence reads were collapsed and filtered to measure the absolute abundance of every unique TCRbeta CDR3 rearrangement. For each sample, productive Simpson clonality was calculated as the square root of Simpson's diversity index over productive rearrangements. In its TCRdb copy, this immuneACCESS table keeps in-frame sequences only and misses some clones. Where compared with another copy, unresolved V genes explain less than half of these, and the others have no known cause. That table supplies the V and J calls and clone size; D and trimming were determined from the DNA. The sample table contains about 210,000 clones; only one count was recorded for about 91% of them. The ten largest clones add up to around 10% of the sample.

In the prospective study, participants were roughly 18 to 95 years old, resided in about 25 geographic areas of the United States, and were enrolled through a virtual design. In the prospective study, cohorts were assigned on the basis of participant-reported clinical history obtained from a screening survey and a study questionnaire. In the prospective study, whole blood, serum and a nasopharyngeal or oropharyngeal swab were collected from each participant by mobile phlebotomists. Participants in the prospective study had the option to provide additional blood draws and questionnaires over an approximately 2-month period. Blood samples from the prospective study were shipped frozen or at room temperature prior to DNA extraction.

Recombination connected TRBV7-9 to TRBJ2-1, with TRBD2 identical over 11 junction bases. This clonotype was obtained from a man younger than 35 with acute COVID-19. Sequencing was performed on PBMCs or T cells enriched from blood (not recorded which). The DNA is as follows: TGTGCCAGCAGCTTAGTTCTAGCGGGAGGACAGGGTGAGCAGTTCTTC. The resulting protein is CASSLVLAGGQGEQFF.